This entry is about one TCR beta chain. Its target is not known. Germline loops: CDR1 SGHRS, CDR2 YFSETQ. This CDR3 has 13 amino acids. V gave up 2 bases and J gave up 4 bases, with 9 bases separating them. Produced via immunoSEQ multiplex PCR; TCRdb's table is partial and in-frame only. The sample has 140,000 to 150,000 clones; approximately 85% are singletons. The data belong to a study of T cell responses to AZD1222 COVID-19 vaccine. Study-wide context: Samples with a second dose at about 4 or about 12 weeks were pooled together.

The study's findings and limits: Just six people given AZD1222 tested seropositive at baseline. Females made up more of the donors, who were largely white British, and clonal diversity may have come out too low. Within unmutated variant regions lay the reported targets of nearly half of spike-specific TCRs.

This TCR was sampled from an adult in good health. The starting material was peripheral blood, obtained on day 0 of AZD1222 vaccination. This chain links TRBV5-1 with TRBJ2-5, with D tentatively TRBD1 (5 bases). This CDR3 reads CASSFERGETQYF. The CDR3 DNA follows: TGCGCCAGCAGCTTCGAAAGGGGAGAGACCCAGTACTTC.